This passage covers 3 T cell receptor beta chains from one sample sequenced in a study of shared clonotypes between healthy human individuals. Produced via immunoSEQ multiplex PCR; TCRdb's table is partial and in-frame only. The sample shows approximately 2.3 million clones, approximately 95% of them seen only once. Sequencing input: naive CD4+ T cells from PBMCs. Described subset: CD45RA+ positively selected. The receptors shown here come from a man aged 18 to 30 in good health. Some clones in this sample may be carry-over from other donors' samples.

This chain links TRBV20-1 with TRBJ2-5; D is undetermined. This CDR3 is built from 11 residues. Looked up from germline, CDR1 is DFQATT and CDR2 is SNEGSKA (reference sequence). V dropped 6 bases and J dropped 5 bases, with 10 bases sitting between them. CDR3 nucleotides: TGCAGTGCCTGGGTAGGGGAGACCCAGTACTTC. Its protein product is CSAWVGETQYF.

The chain uses TRBV20-1 and TRBJ2-5; unclear D gene. The CDR3 sequence is 10 residues long. The V end was cut by 5 bases, the J end by 3 bases, with 4 bases between. From germline, CDR1 is DFQATT and CDR2 SNEGSKA (reference sequence). This CDR3 is CSAQKETQYF. The CDR3 DNA reads TGCAGTGCTCAAAAAGAGACCCAGTACTTC.

The chain couples TRBV21-1 to TRBJ2-7; the table's D gene call, TRBD1, was not cross checked with the DNA. TRBV21-1 is shown as a pseudogene. The CDR3 extends over 14 amino acids. CDR3 sequence (DNA): TGTGCCAGCAGCAGCCGGGACAGGGGGGACGAGCAGTACTTC. It specifies CASSSRDRGDEQYF.